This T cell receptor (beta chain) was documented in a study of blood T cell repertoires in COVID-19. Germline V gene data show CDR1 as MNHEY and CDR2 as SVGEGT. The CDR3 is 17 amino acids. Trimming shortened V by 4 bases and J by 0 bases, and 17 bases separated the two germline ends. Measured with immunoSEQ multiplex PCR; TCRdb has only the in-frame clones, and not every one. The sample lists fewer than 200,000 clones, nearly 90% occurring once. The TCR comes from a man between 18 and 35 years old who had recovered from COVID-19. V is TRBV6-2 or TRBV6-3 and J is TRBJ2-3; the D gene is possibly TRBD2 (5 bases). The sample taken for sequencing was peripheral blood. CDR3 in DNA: TGTGCCAGCAGTTCTTCCCTAGCAGAAACTAGCACAGATACGCAGTATTTT. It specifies CASSSSLAETSTDTQYF.